The clone carrying this T cell receptor (beta chain) was recorded many times. Its antigen is unidentified. Two time points each involved a draw of 5.5 to 7.5 milliliters of peripheral blood. These data originate in a study of prognosis after radiotherapy for stage I lung cancer. Study-wide context: The study enrolled patients with stage I non-small cell lung cancer between early 2018 and January 2019. Squamous cell carcinoma was diagnosed in roughly seven patients and adenocarcinoma in around 13.

In germline, CDR1 is LGHDT, CDR2 YNNKEL (reference sequence). The CDR3 covers 13 residues. The V and J ends lost 4 bases and 10 bases respectively, with 16 bases between them. The study amplified the TCR beta CDR3 region from genomic DNA. This amplification was carried out by two rounds of multiplex PCR. First-round PCR used primers specific to each TRBV and TRBJ gene. TCRdb itself ran the multiplex PCR reads through MiXCR, one entry per CDR3 protein. The sample consists of almost 20,000 distinct CDR3 sequences, roughly 26% of them appearing once. Study-wide findings and caveats: Post-treatment Shannon entropy following stereotactic body radiation therapy was lower among patients who developed distant metastases.

The J gene is TRBJ1-1, the V gene TRBV3-1; TRBD1 might be the D (6 bases). The specimen comprised PBMCs, sampled before or after stereotactic body radiation therapy (not recorded which). This clonotype was sampled from a donor aged 50 or older with non-small cell lung cancer. CDR3 loop: CASSPNGGHTAFF. The CDR3 coding sequence is TGTGCCAGCAGCCCCAACGGGGGACATACAGCTTTCTTT.